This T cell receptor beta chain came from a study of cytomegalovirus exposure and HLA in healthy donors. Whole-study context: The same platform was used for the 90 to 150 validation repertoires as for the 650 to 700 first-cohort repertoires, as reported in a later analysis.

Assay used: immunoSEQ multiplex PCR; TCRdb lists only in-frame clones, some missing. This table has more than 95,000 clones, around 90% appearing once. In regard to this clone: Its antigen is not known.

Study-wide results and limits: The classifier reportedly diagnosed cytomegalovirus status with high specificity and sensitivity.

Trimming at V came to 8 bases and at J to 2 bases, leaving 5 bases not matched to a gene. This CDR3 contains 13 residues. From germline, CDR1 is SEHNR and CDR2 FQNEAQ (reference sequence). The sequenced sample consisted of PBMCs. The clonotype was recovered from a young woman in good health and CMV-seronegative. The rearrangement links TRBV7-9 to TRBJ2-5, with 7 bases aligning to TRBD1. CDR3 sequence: CASRGTEQETQYF. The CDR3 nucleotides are TGTGCCAGCCGTGGGACAGAACAAGAGACCCAGTACTTC.